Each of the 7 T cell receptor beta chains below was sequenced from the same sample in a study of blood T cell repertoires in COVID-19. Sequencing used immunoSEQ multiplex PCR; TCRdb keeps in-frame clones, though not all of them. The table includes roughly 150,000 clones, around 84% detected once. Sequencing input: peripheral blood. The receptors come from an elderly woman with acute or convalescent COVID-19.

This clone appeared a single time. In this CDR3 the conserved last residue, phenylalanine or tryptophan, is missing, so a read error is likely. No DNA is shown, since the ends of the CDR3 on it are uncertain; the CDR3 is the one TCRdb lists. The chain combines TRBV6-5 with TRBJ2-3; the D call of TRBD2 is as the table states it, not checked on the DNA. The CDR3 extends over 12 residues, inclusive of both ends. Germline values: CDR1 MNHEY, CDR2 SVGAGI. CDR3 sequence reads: CASSYEDSTRRI.

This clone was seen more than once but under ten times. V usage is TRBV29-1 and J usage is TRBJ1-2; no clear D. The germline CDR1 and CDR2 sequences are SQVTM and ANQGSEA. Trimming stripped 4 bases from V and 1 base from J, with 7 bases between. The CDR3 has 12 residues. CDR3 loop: CSVVLSNYGYTF. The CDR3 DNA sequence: TGCAGCGTTGTTCTGAGTAACTATGGCTACACCTTC. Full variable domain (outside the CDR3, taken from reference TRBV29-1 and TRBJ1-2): SAVISQKPSRDICQRGTSLTIQCQVDSQVTMMFWYRQQPGQSLTLIATANQGSEATYESGFVIDKFPISRPNLTFSTLTVSNMSPEDSSIYLCSVVLSNYGYTFGSGTRLTVV.

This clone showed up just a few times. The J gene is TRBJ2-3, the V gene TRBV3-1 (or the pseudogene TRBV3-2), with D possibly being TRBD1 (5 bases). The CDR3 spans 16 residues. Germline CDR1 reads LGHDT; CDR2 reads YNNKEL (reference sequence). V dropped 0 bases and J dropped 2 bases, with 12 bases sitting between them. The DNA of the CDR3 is TGTGCCAGCAGCCAAGAGATAGGGGCTACCACAGATACGCAGTATTTT. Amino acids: CASSQEIGATTDTQYF.

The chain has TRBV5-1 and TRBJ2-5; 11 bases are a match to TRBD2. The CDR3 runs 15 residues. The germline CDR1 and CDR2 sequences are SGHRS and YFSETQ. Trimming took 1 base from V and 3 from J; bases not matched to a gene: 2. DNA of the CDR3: TGCGCCAGCAGCTTGAATAGCGGGGGGGAAGAGACCCAGTACTTC. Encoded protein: CASSLNSGGEETQYF.

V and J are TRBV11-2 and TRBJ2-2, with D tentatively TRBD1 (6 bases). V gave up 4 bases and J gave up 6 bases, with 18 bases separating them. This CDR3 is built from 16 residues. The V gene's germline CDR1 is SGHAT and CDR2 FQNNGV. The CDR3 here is CASSYTTGNRPGELFF. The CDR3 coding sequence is TGTGCCAGCAGCTATACTACAGGGAATAGGCCCGGGGAGCTGTTTTTT.

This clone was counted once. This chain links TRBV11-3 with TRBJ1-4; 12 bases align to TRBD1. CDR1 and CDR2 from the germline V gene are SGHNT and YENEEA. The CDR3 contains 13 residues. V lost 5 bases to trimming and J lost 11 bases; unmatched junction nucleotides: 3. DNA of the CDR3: TGTGCCAGCAGCAAGGGACAGGGGGCGAAACTGTTTTTT. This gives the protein CASSKGQGAKLFF. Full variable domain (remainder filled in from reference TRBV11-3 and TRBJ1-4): EAGVVQSPRYKIIEKKQPVAFWCNPISGHNTLYWYLQNLGQGPELLIRYENEEAVDDSQLPKDRFSAERLKGVDSTLKIQPAELGDSAVYLCASSKGQGAKLFFGSGTQLSVL.

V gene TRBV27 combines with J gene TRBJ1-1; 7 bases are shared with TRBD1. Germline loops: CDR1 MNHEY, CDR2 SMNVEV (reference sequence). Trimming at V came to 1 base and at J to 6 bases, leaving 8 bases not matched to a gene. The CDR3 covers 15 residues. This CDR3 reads CASSLWRGGISEAFF. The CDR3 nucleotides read TGTGCCAGCAGTTTATGGCGAGGGGGCATATCTGAAGCTTTCTTT.